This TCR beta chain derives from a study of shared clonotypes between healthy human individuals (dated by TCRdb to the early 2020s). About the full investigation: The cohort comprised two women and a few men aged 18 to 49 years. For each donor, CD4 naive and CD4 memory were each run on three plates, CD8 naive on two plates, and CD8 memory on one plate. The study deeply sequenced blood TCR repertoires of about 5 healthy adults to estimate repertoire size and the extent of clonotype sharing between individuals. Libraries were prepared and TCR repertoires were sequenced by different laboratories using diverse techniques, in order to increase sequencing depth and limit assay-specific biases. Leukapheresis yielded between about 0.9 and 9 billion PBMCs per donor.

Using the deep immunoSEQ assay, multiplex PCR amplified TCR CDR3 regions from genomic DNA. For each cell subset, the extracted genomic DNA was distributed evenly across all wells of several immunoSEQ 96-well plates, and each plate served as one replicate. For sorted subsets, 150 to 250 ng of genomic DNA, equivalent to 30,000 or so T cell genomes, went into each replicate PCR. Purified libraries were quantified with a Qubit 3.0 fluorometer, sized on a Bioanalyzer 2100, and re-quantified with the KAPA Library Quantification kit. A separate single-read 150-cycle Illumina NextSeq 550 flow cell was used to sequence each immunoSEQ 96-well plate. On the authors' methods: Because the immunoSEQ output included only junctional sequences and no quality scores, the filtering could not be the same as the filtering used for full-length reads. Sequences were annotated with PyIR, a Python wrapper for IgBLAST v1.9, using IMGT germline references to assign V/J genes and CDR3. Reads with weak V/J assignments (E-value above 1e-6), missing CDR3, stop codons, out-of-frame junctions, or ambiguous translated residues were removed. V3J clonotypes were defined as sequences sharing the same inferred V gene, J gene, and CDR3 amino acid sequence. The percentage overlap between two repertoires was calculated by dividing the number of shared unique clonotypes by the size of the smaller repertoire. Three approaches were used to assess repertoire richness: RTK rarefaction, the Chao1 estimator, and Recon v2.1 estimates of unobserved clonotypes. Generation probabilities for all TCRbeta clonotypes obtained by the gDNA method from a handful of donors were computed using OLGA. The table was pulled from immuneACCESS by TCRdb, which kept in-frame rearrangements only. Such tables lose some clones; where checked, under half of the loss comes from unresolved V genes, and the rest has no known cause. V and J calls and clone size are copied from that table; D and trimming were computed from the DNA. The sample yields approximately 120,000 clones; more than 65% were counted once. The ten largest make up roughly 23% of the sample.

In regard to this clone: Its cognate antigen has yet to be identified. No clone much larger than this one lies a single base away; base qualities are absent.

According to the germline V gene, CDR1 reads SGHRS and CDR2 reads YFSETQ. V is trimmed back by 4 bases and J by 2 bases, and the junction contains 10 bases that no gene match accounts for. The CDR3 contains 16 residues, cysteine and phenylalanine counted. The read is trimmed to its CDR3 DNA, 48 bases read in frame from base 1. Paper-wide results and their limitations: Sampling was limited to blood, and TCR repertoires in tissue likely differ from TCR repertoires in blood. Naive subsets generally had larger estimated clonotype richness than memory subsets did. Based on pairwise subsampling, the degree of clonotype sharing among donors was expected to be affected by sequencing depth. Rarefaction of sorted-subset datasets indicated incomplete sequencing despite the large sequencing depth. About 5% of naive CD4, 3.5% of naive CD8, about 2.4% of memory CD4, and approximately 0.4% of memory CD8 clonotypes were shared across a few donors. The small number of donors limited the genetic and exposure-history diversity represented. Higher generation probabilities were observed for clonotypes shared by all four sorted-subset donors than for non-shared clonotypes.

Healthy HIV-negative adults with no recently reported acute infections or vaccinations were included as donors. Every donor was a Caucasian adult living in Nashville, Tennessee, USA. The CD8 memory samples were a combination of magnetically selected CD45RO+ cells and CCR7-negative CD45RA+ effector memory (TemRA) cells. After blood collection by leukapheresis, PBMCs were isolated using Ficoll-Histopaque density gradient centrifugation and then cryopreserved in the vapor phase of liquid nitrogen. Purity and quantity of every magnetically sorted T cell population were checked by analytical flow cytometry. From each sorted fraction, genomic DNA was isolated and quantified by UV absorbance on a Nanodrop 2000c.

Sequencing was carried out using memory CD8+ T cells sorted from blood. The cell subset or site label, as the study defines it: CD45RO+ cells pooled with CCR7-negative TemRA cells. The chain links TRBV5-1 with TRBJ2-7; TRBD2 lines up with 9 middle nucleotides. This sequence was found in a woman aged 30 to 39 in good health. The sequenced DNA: TGCGCCAGCAGCACTTATAGCGGGAGAACACCCTACGAGCAGTACTTC. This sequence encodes CASSTYSGRTPYEQYF.